The rows below give T cell receptor beta chains drawn from one sample of a study of CD4 T cells in relation to SARS-CoV-2 and coronaviruses. Clones were read by immunoSEQ multiplex PCR, and TCRdb kept only the in-frame ones, dropping some. The sample consists of 24,000 or so clones, 78% of them appearing once. No cognate antigen is known for these TCRs. Sequencing was done on a sample of CD4+ T cells from PBMCs, cultured in vitro. Receptors originate from a human donor in good health. Both conserved end residues are part of each CDR3. A D gene is named only where the DNA matches it firmly. Not every row has a clone size; where given, it reads once, few, many or a size class.

v_gene	abundance	j_gene	len	d_gene	CDR3nt	CDR3aa
TRBV3-1/TRBV3-2	once	TRBJ1-2	15	TRBD1	TGTGCCAGCAGCCAATCGGACAGGGGGATTCGTGGCTACACCTTC	CASSQSDRGIRGYTF
TRBV9	.	TRBJ2-1	16	.	TGTGCCAGCAGCCCGCGAGAGGGGGGTATCTACAATGAGCAGTTCTTC	CASSPREGGIYNEQFF
TRBV12-3/TRBV12-4	few	TRBJ1-1	13	.	TGTGCCAGCAGGATTACCCCGAACACTGAAGCTTTCTTT	CASRITPNTEAFF
TRBV11-3	.	TRBJ1-1	18	TRBD1	TGTGCCAGCAGCTTATTGTTCATCAGGGGGGCGCGGTTCACTGAAGCTTTCTTT	CASSLLFIRGARFTEAFF
TRBV4-2	.	TRBJ2-1	15	TRBD2	TGTGCCAGCAGCCCCCAGCGGGATGTCGGCAATGAGCAGTTCTTC	CASSPQRDVGNEQFF
TRBV29-1	.	TRBJ1-5	14	.	TGCAGCGTTACCCCCACGGACAGCAATCAGCCCCAGCATTTT	CSVTPTDSNQPQHF
TRBV19	.	TRBJ1-5	12	TRBD1	TGTGCCACCCAACAGGGGGGTCAGCCCCAGCATTTT	CATQQGGQPQHF
TRBV21-1	.	TRBJ1-1	15	.	TGTGCCAGCAGCAAAGAAGCGGGTCCGAACACTGAAGCTTTCTTT	CASSKEAGPNTEAFF
TRBV24-1	.	TRBJ2-1	14	.	TGTGCCACCAGTCGCGGGAACGTAGGCAATGAGCAGTTCTTC	CATSRGNVGNEQFF
TRBV2	.	TRBJ1-3	15	.	TGTGCCAGCAGTGGGACCGGGACAAGGGCTAGCACCATATATTTT	CASSGTGTRASTIYF
TRBV5-1	.	TRBJ1-4	15	.	TGCGCCAGCAGGGCTCTGGGCAGGGATGATGAAAAACTGTTTTTT	CASRALGRDDEKLFF
TRBV11-2	.	TRBJ2-5	14	.	TGTGCCAGCAGCTTGGATGATTTTCAAGAGACCCAGTACTTC	CASSLDDFQETQYF
TRBV19	.	TRBJ1-1	15	.	TGTGCCAGTACCCCCCCGGGGGGGCTTGACACTGAAGCTTTCTTT	CASTPPGGLDTEAFF
TRBV19	.	TRBJ1-1	15	.	TGTGCCAGTAGTGTCAGCTACCGGGACCTTTTTAAAGCTTTCTTT	CASSVSYRDLFKAFF
TRBV10-1	few	TRBJ2-7	13	.	TGCGCCAGCAGTGCGGGGCCTGCCTACGAGCAGTACTTC	CASSAGPAYEQYF
TRBV4-1	.	TRBJ2-3	14	TRBD2	TGCGCCAGCAGCCGCGGGGGAAGCACAGATACGCAGTATTTT	CASSRGGSTDTQYF
TRBV6-1	.	TRBJ2-7	15	TRBD2	TGTGCCAGCAGTGAAACACGACTAGCTATGTACGAGCAGTACTTC	CASSETRLAMYEQYF
TRBV9	.	TRBJ2-3	14	.	TGTGCCAGTACCAAACATACTAGCACAGATACGCAGTATTTT	CASTKHTSTDTQYF
TRBV30	.	TRBJ1-4	13	TRBD1	TGTGCCTGGAGCAGGGACAGTAATGAAAAACTGTTTTTT	CAWSRDSNEKLFF
TRBV30	.	TRBJ2-5	14	.	TGTGCCTGGGAGGGTGGGCTAGCTGGCGAGACCCAGTACTTC	CAWEGGLAGETQYF
TRBV30	once	TRBJ2-5	13	.	TGTGCCTGGAGTGGGAGGGGGCGGGAGACCCAGTACTTC	CAWSGRGRETQYF
TRBV2	once	TRBJ1-6	13	.	TGTGCCGGGAAGGACAGTACCAATTCACCCCTCCACTTT	CAGKDSTNSPLHF
TRBV11-3	.	TRBJ2-2	14	.	TGTGCCAGCAGGGGACTCACGAACACCGGGGAGCTGTTTTTT	CASRGLTNTGELFF
TRBV27	.	TRBJ1-2	14	TRBD1	TGTGCCAGCAGTTCTCCGGGACAGGGCTCTGGCTACACCTTC	CASSSPGQGSGYTF
TRBV14	.	TRBJ2-5	11	.	TGTGCCAGCAGCCAAGCGGGGGCCCAGTACTTC	CASSQAGAQYF
TRBV6-1	.	TRBJ2-3	17	.	TGTGCCAGCAGTGCTGTCCTCGGCGGACTGAGCACAGATACGCAGTATTTT	CASSAVLGGLSTDTQYF
TRBV5-5	.	TRBJ2-1	14	.	TGTGCCAGCAGCTTGGCCGGACCCAACAATGAGCAGTTCTTC	CASSLAGPNNEQFF
TRBV29-1	few	TRBJ1-6	13	TRBD1	TGCAGCGTCGGACAGGGGGACGGTTCACCCCTCCACTTT	CSVGQGDGSPLHF
TRBV29-1	few	TRBJ2-5	13	.	TGCAGCGTTGTGGTGGGCGGGCAAGAGACCCAGTACTTC	CSVVVGGQETQYF
TRBV19	.	TRBJ1-5	12	.	TGTGCCAGTAGTCTGCTCCGTCAGCCCCAGCATTTT	CASSLLRQPQHF
TRBV6-6	.	TRBJ2-1	15	TRBD2	TGTGCCAGCACCCTAACTAGCGGGACTTTCGATGAGCAGTTCTTC	CASTLTSGTFDEQFF
TRBV6-6	.	TRBJ2-2	12	.	TGTGCCAGCAGTTACGCGATCGGGGAGCTGTTTTTT	CASSYAIGELFF
TRBV19	.	TRBJ2-1	14	.	TGTGCCAGTAGTATCACAGGGTATTACAATGAGCAGTTCTTC	CASSITGYYNEQFF
TRBV28	few	TRBJ1-4	14	TRBD1	TGTGCCAGCAGTTTTGACAGGGAGTATGAAAAACTGTTTTTT	CASSFDREYEKLFF
TRBV19	.	TRBJ2-3	12	.	TGTGCCAGTAGTATGAACCCGGGCCCGCCGTATTTT	CASSMNPGPPYF
TRBV2	.	TRBJ1-6	16	.	TGTGCCAGCAGTGAAGCGCTTTTAATGAGTAATTCACCCCTCCACTTT	CASSEALLMSNSPLHF